This TCR beta chain is drawn from a study of human T cells and chemical hapten exposure. TCRdb redid the calling of the RACE reads with MiXCR, one entry per CDR3 protein. The table lists 80,000 to 95,000 distinct CDR3 sequences, around 10% of them singletons. This clonotype was counted many times. Its antigen is unknown. Notes on the study in general: TCRs exceeding a frequency of 1 in 1000 stayed unchanged under DPC sensitization.

V was cut by 0 bases and J by 2 bases, with 7 bases left in between. Germline lookup yields CDR1 MNHNY and CDR2 SVGAGI (reference sequence). CDR3 size: 14 residues. Specified time point: patch test 2, 6 weeks after DPC sensitization. Treatment specified: therapeutic diphenylcyclopropenone sensitization with weekly scalp DPC. Venepuncture was done earlier than the placement of each patch test. Alopecia patients between 18 and 70 years old and suitable for DPC were used as donors. Extraction of total RNA was performed on unfractionated whole blood. V is TRBV6-6 and J is TRBJ1-2; D gene unclear. The sequenced sample was whole blood, obtained in connection with sensitization to the hapten diphenylcyclopropenone (DPC). The receptor was isolated from a man aged 40-49 years with alopecia areata. Some clones in this sample may be carry-over from other donors' samples. The CDR3 reads CASSYSIRNYGYTF. CDR3 bases: TGTGCCAGCAGTTACTCGATAAGGAACTATGGCTACACCTTC.